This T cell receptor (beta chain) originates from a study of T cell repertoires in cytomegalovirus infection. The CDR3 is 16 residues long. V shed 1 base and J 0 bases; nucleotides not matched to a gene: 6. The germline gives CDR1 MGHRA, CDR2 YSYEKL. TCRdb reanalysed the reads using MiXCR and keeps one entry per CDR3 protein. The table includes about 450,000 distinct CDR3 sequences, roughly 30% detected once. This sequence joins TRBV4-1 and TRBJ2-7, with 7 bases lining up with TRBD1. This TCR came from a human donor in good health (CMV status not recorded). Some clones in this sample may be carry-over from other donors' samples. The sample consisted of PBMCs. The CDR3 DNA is TGCGCCAGCAGCCAAGTAGGCCGGACAGGCTCCTACGAGCAGTACTTC. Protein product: CASSQVGRTGSYEQYF.